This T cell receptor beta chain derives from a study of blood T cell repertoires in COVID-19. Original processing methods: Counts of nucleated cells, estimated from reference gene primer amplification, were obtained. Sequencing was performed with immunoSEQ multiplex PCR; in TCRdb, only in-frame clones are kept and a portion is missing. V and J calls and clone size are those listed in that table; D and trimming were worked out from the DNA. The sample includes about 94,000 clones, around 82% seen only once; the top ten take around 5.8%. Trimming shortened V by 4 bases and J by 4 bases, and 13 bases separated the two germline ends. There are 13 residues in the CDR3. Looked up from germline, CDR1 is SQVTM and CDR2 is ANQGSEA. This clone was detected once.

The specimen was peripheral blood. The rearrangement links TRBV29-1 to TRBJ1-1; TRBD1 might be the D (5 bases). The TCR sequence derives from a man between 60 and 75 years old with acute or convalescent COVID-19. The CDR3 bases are TGCAGCGTTGCAAGGGGCTCGGGCACTGAAGCTTTCTTT. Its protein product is CSVARGSGTEAFF. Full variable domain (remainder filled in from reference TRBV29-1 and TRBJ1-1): SAVISQKPSRDICQRGTSLTIQCQVDSQVTMMFWYRQQPGQSLTLIATANQGSEATYESGFVIDKFPISRPNLTFSTLTVSNMSPEDSSIYLCSVARGSGTEAFFGQGTRLTVV.